The T cell receptor beta chain under discussion was sequenced for a study of neurological immune-mediated disorders. This clonotype was detected ten times or more. V trimming: 5 bases; J trimming: 4 bases; junction bases outside the gene matches: 7. Germline V gene lookup returns CDR1 SGHTA and CDR2 FQGNSA. CDR3 length: 14 residues. Sequencing runs each yielded over 190 million TCR-beta sequences from 15-18 subjects. TCRdb processed the 5' RACE reads anew with MiXCR; each CDR3 protein has one entry. The data contain more than 95,000 distinct CDR3 sequences, less than 14% of them singletons. Time point meaning: longitudinal time-point 3. 2 million PBMCs stored at -80 C were the source of the unsorted libraries.

This chain uses TRBV7-2 with TRBJ1-2; 7 bases are shared with TRBD1. The TCR was taken from a female donor with HTLV-1-associated myelopathy (HAM/TSP). The sample consisted of PBMCs. The CDR3 loop is CASSTGQEFYGYTF. In nucleotides, the CDR3 is TGTGCCAGCAGCACTGGACAGGAATTCTATGGCTACACCTTC.